These 21 T cell receptor beta chains were all obtained from the same sample, sequenced in a study of blood T cell repertoires in COVID-19. Libraries were prepared by immunoSEQ multiplex PCR; TCRdb keeps only in-frame clonotypes and omits some of them. This table has under 75,000 clones, less than 90% appearing once. The specimen sequenced was peripheral blood. These receptor sequences come from a man aged 55 to 69 with COVID-19, enrolled during active disease.

The chain combines TRBV25-1 with TRBJ2-1; no firm D call. CDR1 MGHDK and CDR2 SYGVNS come from the germline V gene. Trimming left V 3 bases short and J 5 bases short, with 8 bases between. This CDR3 is 13 amino acids long. The CDR3 sequence is CASSEAQNNEQFF. The DNA for the CDR3 is TGTGCCAGCAGTGAGGCACAGAACAATGAGCAGTTCTTC.

The genes are TRBV5-6 and TRBJ2-3; 8 bases align to TRBD2. V was clipped by 0 bases and J by 0 bases; unmatched bases: 9. Germline V gene data show CDR1 as SGHDT and CDR2 as YYEEEE. The CDR3 is made up of 18 amino acids. CDR3 sequence (DNA): TGTGCCAGCAGCTTGGAGGCTAGCGGGCGCCCTAGCACAGATACGCAGTATTTT. This translates into CASSLEASGRPSTDTQYF.

This clone was detected once. V and J are TRBV6-6 and TRBJ2-6, with a possible D match to TRBD1 (6 bases). The CDR3 length is 18 residues. Trimming stripped 5 bases from V and 0 bases from J, with 17 bases between. CDR1 and CDR2 from the germline V gene are MNHNY and SVGAGI (reference sequence). The CDR3 loop reads CASSQPWDTSSGANVLTF. The CDR3 coding sequence is TGTGCCAGCAGTCAGCCATGGGACACAAGCTCTGGGGCCAACGTCCTGACTTTC.

This clone was counted only a few times. The CDR3, as DNA: TGTGCCAGCAGCCCCTTGTGGACTAGCCCCTCCTACGAGCAGTACTTC. It encodes CASSPLWTSPSYEQYF. The chain combines TRBV14 with TRBJ2-7; TRBD2 agrees at 8 bases. Germline CDR1 is SGHDN and CDR2 is FVKESK. This CDR3 has 16 residues. Trimming at V came to 4 bases and at J to 0 bases, leaving 8 bases not matched to a gene.

The chain joins TRBV7-3 to TRBJ2-5; 10 bases fit TRBD1. CDR1 is SGHTA and CDR2 is FQGTGA in the germline V gene. This CDR3 has 14 amino acids. Trimming removed 5 bases from V and 7 bases from J; junction bases left unmatched: 7. CDR3: CASSLGTGEGTQYF. CDR3 bases: TGTGCCAGCAGCCTCGGGACAGGGGAAGGGACCCAGTACTTC.

The rearrangement uses TRBV6-5 and TRBJ1-4; D possibly corresponds to TRBD1 (6 bases). Trimming stripped 6 bases from V and 8 bases from J, with 19 bases between. The germline gives CDR1 MNHEY, CDR2 SVGAGI. This CDR3 region has 15 residues. CDR3 bases: TGTGCCAGCAGCCCATGGGGGGGCGCGGCGGAAAAACTGTTTTTT. The encoded protein is CASSPWGGAAEKLFF.

The J gene is TRBJ1-6, the V gene TRBV18; tentatively, D is TRBD1 (6 bases). This CDR3 spans 16 amino acids. Per germline, CDR1 KGHSH and CDR2 LQKENI. V was pared by 0 bases and J by 13 bases, with 19 bases between. The CDR3 is CASSPPGDIPFLPLHF. The CDR3 region has the DNA TGTGCCAGCTCACCACCGGGGGACATCCCATTTCTCCCCCTCCACTTT.

A single count supports this clone. The chain carries TRBV28 and TRBJ1-1, with TRBD1 as a possible D gene (6 bases). Germline CDR1 MDHEN, CDR2 SYDVKM. The CDR3 sequence is 16 residues long. With 3 bases removed from V and 1 base from J, the gap between germline ends came to 15 bases. The DNA of the CDR3 is TGTGCCAGCAGTTTTACCACGGGACAACCGAACACTGAAGCTTTCTTT. Amino acid sequence: CASSFTTGQPNTEAFF.

This chain joins TRBV7-3 and TRBJ1-2; 9 bases align to TRBD1. CDR1 is SGHTA, CDR2 FQGTGA, per germline. This CDR3 spans 16 amino acids. The trim removed 0 bases at V and 4 bases at J, leaving 6 bases unmatched. The CDR3 nucleotides are TGTGCCAGCAGCTTAACCTCGGGGGGACAGGGCTATGGCTACACCTTC. Protein product: CASSLTSGGQGYGYTF.

V is TRBV28 and J is TRBJ1-5, with no clear D. The CDR3 has 14 residues. The V end was cut by 3 bases, the J end by 7 bases, with 13 bases between. Germline lookup yields CDR1 MDHEN and CDR2 SYDVKM. The CDR3 sequence: CASSFGPGEQPQHF. CDR3 nucleotides: TGTGCCAGCAGTTTTGGGCCAGGTGAACAGCCCCAGCATTTT. Supplemented by reference TRBV28 and TRBJ1-5, the full variable domain reads DVKVTQSSRYLVKRTGEKVFLECVQDMDHENMFWYRQDPGLGLRLIYFSYDVKMKEKGDIPEGYSVSREKKERFSLILESASTNQTSMYLCASSFGPGEQPQHFGDGTRLSIL.

The V gene is TRBV9, the J gene TRBJ1-6; 7 bases match TRBD1. This CDR3 is built from 17 residues. J was trimmed by 6 bases and V by 3 bases; bases with no gene match: 12. Germline assignment: CDR1 SGDLS and CDR2 YYNGEE. CDR3 sequence (DNA): TGTGCCAGCAGCGCAAACAGGGGCTTGGGTGTTAATTCACCCCTCCACTTT. Translated, it gives CASSANRGLGVNSPLHF. Using reference TRBV9 and TRBJ1-6 for the parts outside the CDR3, the full variable domain is DSGVTQTPKHLITATGQRVTLRCSPRSGDLSVYWYQQSLDQGLQFLIQYYNGEERAKGNILERFSAQQFPDLHSELNLSSLELGDSALYFCASSANRGLGVNSPLHFGNGTRLTVT.

The chain couples TRBV4-2 to TRBJ1-2; 7 bases agree with TRBD1. V gave up 0 bases and J gave up 4 bases; unmatched junction bases: 11. This CDR3 is 17 amino acids long. The germline V gene encodes CDR1 LGHNA and CDR2 YNFKEQ. The CDR3 loop is CASSQERGTATTYGYTF. CDR3 bases: TGTGCCAGCAGCCAAGAGAGGGGGACAGCCACCACCTATGGCTACACCTTC.

The table lists this clone with a count of one. The chain combines TRBV14 with TRBJ2-1; 9 bases align to TRBD1. The germline gives CDR1 SGHDN, CDR2 FVKESK. The CDR3 loop spans 14 amino acids. Trimming removed 4 bases from V and 6 bases from J; junction bases left unmatched: 4. The CDR3 bases are TGTGCCAGCAGCCGCCTGGACAGGGGCAATGAGCAGTTCTTC. Residues: CASSRLDRGNEQFF.

This clone appeared a few times. V and J are TRBV6-5 and TRBJ2-7; D may be TRBD2 (5 bases). The germline V gene encodes CDR1 MNHEY and CDR2 SVGAGI. This CDR3 spans 14 amino acids. V was shortened by 5 bases and J by 9 bases, with 20 bases between the two germline ends. The CDR3 loop is CASSPGGPSLRQYF. The CDR3 DNA sequence: TGTGCCAGCAGTCCCGGCGGGCCTAGTTTAAGGCAGTACTTC.

This clone was counted once. The chain joins TRBV18 to TRBJ2-5; weak D call: TRBD2 (6 bases). Per germline, CDR1 KGHSH and CDR2 LQKENI. The CDR3 is 17 residues long. V lost 3 bases and J 5 bases, leaving 22 bases between the germline ends. CDR3 sequence: CASSPTDGTPTWETQYF. As DNA, the CDR3 is TGTGCCAGCTCACCGACCGACGGGACTCCGACTTGGGAGACCCAGTACTTC.

The gene calls are TRBV12-5 and TRBJ2-1; 8 bases line up with TRBD2. After removal of 3 bases from V and 4 bases from J, the junction contained 2 bases not matched to a gene. The CDR3 has 14 amino acids. CDR1 LGHNT and CDR2 FRNRAP come from the germline V gene. The CDR3 DNA reads TGTGCTAGTGGTTTAAGCGGGGGTTACAATGAGCAGTTCTTC. Its protein is CASGLSGGYNEQFF.

The chain recombines TRBV28 with TRBJ1-2, with D perhaps matching TRBD1 (5 bases). This CDR3 spans 15 amino acids. Trimming shortened V by 4 bases and J by 2 bases, and 14 bases separated the two germline ends. The germline CDR1 and CDR2 sequences are MDHEN and SYDVKM. The CDR3 DNA follows: TGTGCCAGCAGTTCGAAATCGGGGGGGAACTATGGCTACACCTTC. It is translated as CASSSKSGGNYGYTF.

This clone appeared a single time. The chain employs TRBV19 and TRBJ2-7; 9 bases match TRBD1. The length of the CDR3 is 14 residues. Trimming removed 5 bases from V and 1 base from J; junction bases left unmatched: 3. In germline, CDR1 is LNHDA, CDR2 SQIVND (reference sequence). This chain's CDR3 is CASSSGTGSYEQYF. In DNA, the CDR3 is TGTGCCAGTAGTTCCGGGACAGGGTCCTACGAGCAGTACTTC.

This chain uses TRBV10-2 with TRBJ2-2; 7 nucleotides align to TRBD1. The CDR3 is 14 amino acids. The J segment lost 3 bases and the V segment lost 6 bases, leaving 4 bases of the junction unmatched. Germline CDR1 is WSHSY and CDR2 is SAAADI. CDR3 loop: CASREQGYTGELFF. CDR3 coding DNA: TGCGCCAGCAGAGAACAGGGGTACACCGGGGAGCTGTTTTTT.

Only one count was recorded for this clone. The genes are TRBV11-2 and TRBJ1-6; D ambiguous. The V and J ends lost 4 bases and 11 bases respectively, with 24 bases between them. This CDR3 has 17 amino acids. The germline CDR1 and CDR2 sequences are SGHAT and FQNNGV. Here the CDR3 DNA reads TGTGCCAGCAGCTCCACCACAACGGGAGCTTTAGTTACACCCCTCCACTTT. Translation gives CASSSTTTGALVTPLHF.

This chain uses TRBV3-1 (or the pseudogene TRBV3-2) with TRBJ1-5, with D uncertain. Per germline, CDR1 LGHDT and CDR2 YNNKEL (reference sequence). The CDR3 contains 15 residues. V was clipped by 3 bases and J by 2 bases, with 11 bases between them. CDR3 in DNA: TGTGCCAGCAGCCAGTCGTCCACGGGCAATCAGCCCCAGCATTTT. Its translation is CASSQSSTGNQPQHF.